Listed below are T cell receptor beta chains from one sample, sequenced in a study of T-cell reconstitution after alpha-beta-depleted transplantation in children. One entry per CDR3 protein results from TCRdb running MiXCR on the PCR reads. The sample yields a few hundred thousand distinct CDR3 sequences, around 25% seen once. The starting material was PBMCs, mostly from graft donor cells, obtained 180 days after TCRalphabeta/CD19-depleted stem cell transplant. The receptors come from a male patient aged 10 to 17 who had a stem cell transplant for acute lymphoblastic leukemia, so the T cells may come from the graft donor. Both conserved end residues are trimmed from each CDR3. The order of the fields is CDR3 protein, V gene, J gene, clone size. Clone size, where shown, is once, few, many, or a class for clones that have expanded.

CDR3: ASSLVGRGDTEAF
V: TRBV13
J: TRBJ1-1
size: -

CDR3: ASGPTSVSDNEQF
V: TRBV5-4
J: TRBJ2-1
size: few

CDR3: ASSPGLADSTDTQY
V: TRBV7-9
J: TRBJ2-3
size: few

CDR3: ASSGWNTIY
V: TRBV28
J: TRBJ1-3
size: few

CDR3: ASSLVPFSSYEQY
V: TRBV5-1
J: TRBJ2-7
size: few

CDR3: ASSTLPSGVYNEQF
V: TRBV5-1
J: TRBJ2-1
size: -

CDR3: ASIRLEGFTDTQY
V: TRBV21-1
J: TRBJ2-3
size: -

CDR3: ASSQDPSLSGTDTQY
V: TRBV4-2
J: TRBJ2-3
size: -

CDR3: ASSQESLKDTQY
V: TRBV4-2
J: TRBJ2-3
size: many

CDR3: ASSLSQGRAYEQY
V: TRBV7-2
J: TRBJ2-7
size: -

CDR3: ASSLSGLGRSSSYNEQF
V: TRBV11-1
J: TRBJ2-1
size: few

CDR3: ASSLVPRVSRNEQF
V: TRBV7-7
J: TRBJ2-1
size: -

CDR3: ATSDPGTGDYGYT
V: TRBV24-1
J: TRBJ1-2
size: -

CDR3: ASSHDRDSQPQH
V: TRBV3-1
J: TRBJ1-5
size: few

CDR3: ASTPLGRFNYGYT
V: TRBV12-3/TRBV12-4
J: TRBJ1-2
size: few

CDR3: ASSLSGGLYEQY
V: TRBV27
J: TRBJ2-7
size: -

CDR3: ASRSRYTDTQY
V: TRBV12-3/TRBV12-4
J: TRBJ2-3
size: -

CDR3: SARKDSTDTQY
V: TRBV20-1
J: TRBJ2-3
size: few

CDR3: ASSPDRALSYEQY
V: TRBV5-1
J: TRBJ2-7
size: few

CDR3: ASSSNVQGAKNIQY
V: TRBV7-9
J: TRBJ2-4
size: -

CDR3: ASSQDRGDRGDTGELF
V: TRBV3-1
J: TRBJ2-2
size: few

CDR3: ASSLSPKFYNEQF
V: TRBV5-6
J: TRBJ2-1
size: few

CDR3: ASRLAGTATSDTQY
V: TRBV10-1
J: TRBJ2-3
size: -

CDR3: ASTRTGDIQY
V: TRBV5-1
J: TRBJ2-4
size: few

CDR3: ASSPRGGRAYEQY
V: TRBV18
J: TRBJ2-7
size: few

CDR3: ASSPTGTGLRYGYT
V: TRBV3-1
J: TRBJ1-2
size: few

CDR3: ASSLLLALNEQF
V: TRBV7-2
J: TRBJ2-1
size: few

CDR3: ASSLPSGSSTDTQY
V: TRBV5-6
J: TRBJ2-3
size: few

CDR3: ASSLLHQGQAGELF
V: TRBV5-1
J: TRBJ2-2
size: -

CDR3: ASSLVLAGTLGEQF
V: TRBV5-1
J: TRBJ2-1
size: -

CDR3: ASSQGPGAGTQY
V: TRBV7-3
J: TRBJ2-5
size: -

CDR3: ASSQPPTGLPYEQY
V: TRBV4-1
J: TRBJ2-7
size: -

CDR3: ASSYRSENGYT
V: TRBV6-5
J: TRBJ1-2
size: few

CDR3: ASSEALRDLILAKNIQY
V: TRBV2
J: TRBJ2-4
size: -

CDR3: ASSILPVVGSNDEQF
V: TRBV7-9
J: TRBJ2-1
size: -

CDR3: ASSLDPLDRPGYT
V: TRBV5-1
J: TRBJ1-2
size: few

CDR3: ASSPSMGQGTQETQY
V: TRBV18
J: TRBJ2-5
size: few

CDR3: ASSYPGLAGPSTDTQY
V: TRBV11-1
J: TRBJ2-3
size: few

CDR3: SVGQSTDTQY
V: TRBV29-1
J: TRBJ2-3
size: many

CDR3: ASSGQGSTDTQY
V: TRBV12-3/TRBV12-4
J: TRBJ2-3
size: few

CDR3: SIEGTGGAYGYT
V: TRBV29-1
J: TRBJ1-2
size: -

CDR3: ASSQQTIGIANTGELF
V: TRBV4-1
J: TRBJ2-2
size: few

CDR3: ASTLSGRGRTDTQY
V: TRBV7-2
J: TRBJ2-3
size: -

CDR3: ASSKGKSTGYPYNEQF
V: TRBV21-1
J: TRBJ2-1
size: -

CDR3: ASRSGGYGYT
V: TRBV5-5
J: TRBJ1-2
size: many

CDR3: ASSQEASGSYEQY
V: TRBV3-1
J: TRBJ2-7
size: few

CDR3: SASHRVGYEQY
V: TRBV20-1
J: TRBJ2-7
size: -

CDR3: ASSLMVSLYNEQF
V: TRBV7-3
J: TRBJ2-1
size: few

CDR3: ASSQVGTGNPYNGYT
V: TRBV4-2
J: TRBJ1-2
size: -

CDR3: ASSFSLAGGTGELF
V: TRBV27
J: TRBJ2-2
size: -

CDR3: ASSLGRPWEKLF
V: TRBV4-1
J: TRBJ1-4
size: few

CDR3: SARSYNEQF
V: TRBV20-1
J: TRBJ2-1
size: -

CDR3: ASSLGGSAGRTYNEQF
V: TRBV11-2
J: TRBJ2-1
size: -

CDR3: ASSLALTASSYNSPLH
V: TRBV7-2
J: TRBJ1-6
size: few

CDR3: ASSQGIDEQY
V: TRBV4-2
J: TRBJ2-7
size: -

CDR3: ASSSGLDGNTGELF
V: TRBV7-6
J: TRBJ2-2
size: once

CDR3: ASSLREGNYGYT
V: TRBV7-2
J: TRBJ1-2
size: once

CDR3: ASSSPLAGQF
V: TRBV11-2
J: TRBJ2-1
size: -

CDR3: ASSQGVGGANVLT
V: TRBV3-1
J: TRBJ2-6
size: few

CDR3: ASRSGEGYNEQF
V: TRBV12-3/TRBV12-4
J: TRBJ2-1
size: -